This T cell receptor (beta chain) is from a study of low-dose radiotherapy and immunotherapy resistance in tumors. This clonotype was picked up many times. The V and J ends lost 2 bases and 4 bases respectively, with 9 bases between them. CDR1 and CDR2 (germline): SGDLS, YYNGEE. The CDR3 runs to 13 residues. TRAV- and TRBV-specific primers were used for first-strand cDNA, which covered alpha and beta chains. An approximately 19-cycle PCR with a constant-region primer and V-primer adapter amplified TCRs. One entry per CDR3 protein, called by TCRdb with MiXCR from the reads. The sample yields fewer than 95,000 distinct CDR3 sequences, 9% to 9.5% seen once. Time point reported: before trial treatment.

The J gene is TRBJ1-2, the V gene TRBV9; no clear D. This specimen was PBMCs, taken before treatment. The TCR originated in a male donor with prostate cancer. CDR3 nucleotide sequence: TGTGCCAGCAGCGTGAGCAGCCCCTATGGCTACACCTTC. Translating gives CASSVSSPYGYTF. The whole variable domain, filled in from reference TRBV9 and TRBJ1-2, reads DSGVTQTPKHLITATGQRVTLRCSPRSGDLSVYWYQQSLDQGLQFLIQYYNGEERAKGNILERFSAQQFPDLHSELNLSSLELGDSALYFCASSVSSPYGYTFGSGTRLTVV.